Sequencing of this T cell receptor (beta chain) was carried out in a study of post-analysis software for immune sequencing data. About the research overall: Disease courses included relapsing-remitting, secondary progressive and progressive-relapsing multiple sclerosis. Study-level results: About five TRBV segments, including TRBV5-6, TRBV5-1 and TRBV20-1, were more frequent in patients than controls. Normalized Chao1 diversity in multiple sclerosis patients fell significantly below that of controls. Strong co-clustering by F measure was seen for same-batch samples.

Included in the TCR beta cDNA libraries were unique molecular identifiers. The source material, 1 to 10 million T cells, gave rise to roughly 500,000 cDNA molecules. TCRdb used MiXCR to reprocess the PCR reads, holding one entry per CDR3 protein. The repertoire consists of 600,000 to 700,000 distinct CDR3 sequences, with over 45% occurring once and the leading ten covering approximately 10%. Trimming at V came to 6 bases and at J to 2 bases, leaving 4 bases not matched to a gene. CDR3 length: 14 residues. Notes on this clonotype: Antigen unknown.

The sample consisted of blood. This chain joins TRBV12-3 or TRBV12-4 and TRBJ1-3; TRBD1 aligns across 7 bases. The receptor comes from a girl between 2 and 10 years old with multiple sclerosis. The DNA of the CDR3 is TGTGCCAGCAGACGAGACAGGGCTGGAAACACCATATATTTT. This gives the protein CASRRDRAGNTIYF.